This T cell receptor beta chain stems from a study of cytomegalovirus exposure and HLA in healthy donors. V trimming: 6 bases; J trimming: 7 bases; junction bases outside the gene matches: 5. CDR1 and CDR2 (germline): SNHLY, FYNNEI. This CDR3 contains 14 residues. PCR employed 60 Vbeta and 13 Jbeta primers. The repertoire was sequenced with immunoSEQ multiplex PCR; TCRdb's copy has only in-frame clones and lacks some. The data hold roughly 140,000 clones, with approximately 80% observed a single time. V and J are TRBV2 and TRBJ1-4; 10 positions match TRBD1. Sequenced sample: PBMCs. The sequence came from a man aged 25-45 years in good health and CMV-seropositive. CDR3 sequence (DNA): TGTGCCAGCAGCGGACAGGGGGTTGCTGAAAAACTGTTTTTT. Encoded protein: CASSGQGVAEKLFF.